This T cell receptor beta chain was profiled in a study of beta chain features in type 1 diabetes. Looking at the study overall: The patient and healthy donor groups were comparable for age, gender and cell yields.

Expressed TCRB transcripts got sequenced, as all isolated RNA was reverse transcribed. Sequencing used immunoSEQ multiplex PCR; TCRdb keeps in-frame clones, though not all of them. The table includes under 850,000 clones, roughly 13% detected once. General study points: Across all four CD4+ subsets, people with type 1 diabetes showed modestly shorter TCRB CDR3s. It was among patients, rather than healthy donors, that naive, central memory and Treg TCRB repertoires appeared more similar.

Per the germline V gene, CDR1 is MNHEY and CDR2 is SMNVEV (reference sequence). The V and J ends lost 7 bases and 1 base respectively, with 23 bases between them. The CDR3 contains 18 residues. This clone has just a few counts. Its antigen remains unknown. This TCR came from a man aged 18 to 29 with type 1 diabetes. V usage is TRBV27 and J usage is TRBJ2-4, with D perhaps matching TRBD2 (6 bases). Input material: naive CD4+ T cells from blood. CDR3 sequence reads: CASTEGGRLEEAKNIQYF. The CDR3 DNA is TGTGCCAGCACCGAGGGAGGACGCCTCGAGGAGGCCAAAAACATTCAGTACTTC.